This T cell receptor beta chain emerged from a study of OX40 agonist ivuxolimab in advanced cancers. Study-wide context: Hepatocellular carcinoma, melanoma, renal cell or head and neck cancer was diagnosed in the dose-escalation patients.

Libraries were prepared by immunoSEQ multiplex PCR; TCRdb keeps only in-frame clonotypes and omits some of them. The sample holds around 60,000 clones, approximately 84% seen once. In the case of this clone: Its target is unknown.

Looked up from germline, CDR1 is LNHDA and CDR2 is SQIVND (reference sequence). The CDR3 runs 11 residues. Trimming took 8 bases from V and 4 from J, leaving 8 bases between them. Study observations and caveats: Expanded peripheral T-cell antigen specificity went undetermined. On average, a greater number of expanded clones characterised CD8+ T cells relative to CD4+. The study observed clonal expansion of CD4+ and CD8+ blood T cells by week 6 at 0.1 to 3.0 mg/kg.

The source material was CD4+ or CD8+ T cells sorted from blood, sampled in a trial of the OX40 agonist ivuxolimab. The TCR was taken from an adult with an advanced solid tumor such as melanoma, head and neck, liver or kidney cancer. V and J are TRBV19 and TRBJ1-2; tentatively, D is TRBD1 (6 bases). This chain's CDR3 is CASGGSYGYTF. In DNA, the CDR3 is TGTGCCAGTGGGGGCAGCTATGGCTACACCTTC.